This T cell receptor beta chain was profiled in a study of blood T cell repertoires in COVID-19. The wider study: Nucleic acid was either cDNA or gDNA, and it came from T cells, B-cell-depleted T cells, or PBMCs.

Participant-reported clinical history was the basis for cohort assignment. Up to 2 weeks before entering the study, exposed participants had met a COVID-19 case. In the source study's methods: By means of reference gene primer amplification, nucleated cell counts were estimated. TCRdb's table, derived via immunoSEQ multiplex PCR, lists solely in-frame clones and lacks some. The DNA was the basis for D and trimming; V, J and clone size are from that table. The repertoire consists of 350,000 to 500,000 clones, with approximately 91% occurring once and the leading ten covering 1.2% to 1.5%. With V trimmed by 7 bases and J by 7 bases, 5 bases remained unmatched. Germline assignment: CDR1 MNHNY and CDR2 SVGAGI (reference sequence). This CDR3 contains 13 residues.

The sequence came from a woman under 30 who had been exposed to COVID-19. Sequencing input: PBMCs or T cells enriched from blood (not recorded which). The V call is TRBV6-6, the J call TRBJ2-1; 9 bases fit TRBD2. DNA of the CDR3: TGTGCCAGCATCGGGACTAGCTCAAATGAGCAGTTCTTC. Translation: CASIGTSSNEQFF.